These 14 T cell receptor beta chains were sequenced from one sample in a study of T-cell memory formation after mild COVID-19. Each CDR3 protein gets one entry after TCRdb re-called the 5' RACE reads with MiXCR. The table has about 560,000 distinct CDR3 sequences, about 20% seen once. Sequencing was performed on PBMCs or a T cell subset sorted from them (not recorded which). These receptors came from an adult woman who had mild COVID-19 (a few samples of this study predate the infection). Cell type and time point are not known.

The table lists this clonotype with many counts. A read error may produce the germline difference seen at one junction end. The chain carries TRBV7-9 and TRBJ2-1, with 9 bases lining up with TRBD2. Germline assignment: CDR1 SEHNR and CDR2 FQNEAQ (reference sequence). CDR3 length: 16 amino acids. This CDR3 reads CASSPPSAGGPNGQFF. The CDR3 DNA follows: TGTGCCAGCAGCCCACCCTCGGCGGGGGGGCCTAATGGGCAGTTCTTC. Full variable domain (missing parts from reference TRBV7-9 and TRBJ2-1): DTGVSQNPRHKITKRGQNVTFRCDPISEHNRLYWYRQTLGQGPEFLTYFQNEAQLEKSRLLSDRFSAERPKGSFSTLEIQRTEQGDSAMYLCASSPPSAGGPNGQFFGPGTRLTVL.

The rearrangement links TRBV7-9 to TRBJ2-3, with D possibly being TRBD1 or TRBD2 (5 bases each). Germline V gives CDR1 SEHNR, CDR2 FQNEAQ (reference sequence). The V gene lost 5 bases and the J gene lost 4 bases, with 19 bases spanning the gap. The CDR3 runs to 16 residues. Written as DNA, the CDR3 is TGTGCCAGCAGCCCGGGATGGCAGGGCGAATCAGATACGCAGTATTTT. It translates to CASSPGWQGESDTQYF.

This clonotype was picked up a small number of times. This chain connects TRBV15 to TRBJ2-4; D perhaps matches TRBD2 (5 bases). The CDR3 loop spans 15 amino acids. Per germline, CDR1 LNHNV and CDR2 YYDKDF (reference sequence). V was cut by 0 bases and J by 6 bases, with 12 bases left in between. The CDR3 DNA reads TGTGCCACCAGCAGAGACGGGGTTGAGGGAAACATTCAGTACTTC. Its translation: CATSRDGVEGNIQYF.

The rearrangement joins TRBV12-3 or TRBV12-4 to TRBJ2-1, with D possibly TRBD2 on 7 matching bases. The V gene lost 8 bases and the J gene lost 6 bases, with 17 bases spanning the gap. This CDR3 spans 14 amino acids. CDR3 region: CASGRGGLFNEQFF. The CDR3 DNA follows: TGTGCCAGCGGGAGGGGGGGCCTTTTCAATGAGCAGTTCTTC.

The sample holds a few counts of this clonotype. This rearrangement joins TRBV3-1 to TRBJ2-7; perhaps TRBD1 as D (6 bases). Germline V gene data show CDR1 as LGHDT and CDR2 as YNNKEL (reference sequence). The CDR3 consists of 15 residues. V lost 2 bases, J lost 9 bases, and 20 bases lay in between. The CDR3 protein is CASSQPQGSRRAQYF. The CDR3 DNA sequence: TGTGCCAGCAGCCAACCGCAGGGGTCGCGTCGAGCGCAGTACTTC.

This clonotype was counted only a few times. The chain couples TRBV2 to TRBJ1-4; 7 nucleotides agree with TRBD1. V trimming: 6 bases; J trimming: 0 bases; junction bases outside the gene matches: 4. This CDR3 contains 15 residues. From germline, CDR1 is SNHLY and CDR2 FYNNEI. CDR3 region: CASRGGTATNEKLFF. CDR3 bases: TGTGCCAGCAGGGGTGGGACAGCAACTAATGAAAAACTGTTTTTT.

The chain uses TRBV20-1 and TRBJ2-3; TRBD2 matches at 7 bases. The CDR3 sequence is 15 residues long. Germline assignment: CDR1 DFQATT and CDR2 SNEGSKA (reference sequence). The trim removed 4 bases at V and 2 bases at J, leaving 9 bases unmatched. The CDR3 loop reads CSATQWGGVTDTQYF. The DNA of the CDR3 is TGCAGTGCTACCCAGTGGGGAGGGGTCACAGATACGCAGTATTTT.

The CDR3 nucleotides are TGTGCCAGCAGTTTAATTTTTGGGGGACAGCCAAACACTGAAGCTTTCTTT. It yields the protein CASSLIFGGQPNTEAFF. The J gene is TRBJ1-1, the V gene TRBV27; 7 bases are a match to TRBD1. The germline CDR1 and CDR2 sequences are MNHEY and SMNVEV (reference sequence). V was pared by 2 bases and J by 2 bases, with 11 bases of the junction left unmatched. The CDR3 runs 17 residues.

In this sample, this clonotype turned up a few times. Written as DNA, the CDR3 is TGTGCCAGCAGTTCTCTCAGGGGCTCGCACCAAGAGACCCAGTACTTC. As protein: CASSSLRGSHQETQYF. The chain has TRBV7-7 and TRBJ2-5, with D perhaps TRBD1 (6 bases). The CDR3 loop spans 16 amino acids. Germline V lookup: CDR1 SSHAT, CDR2 FNYEAQ (reference sequence). With 6 bases removed from V and 0 bases from J, the gap between germline ends came to 17 bases.

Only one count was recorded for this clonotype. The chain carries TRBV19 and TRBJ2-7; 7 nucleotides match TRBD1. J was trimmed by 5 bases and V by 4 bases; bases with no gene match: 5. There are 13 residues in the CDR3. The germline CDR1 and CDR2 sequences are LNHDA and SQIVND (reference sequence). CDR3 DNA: TGTGCCAGTAGTAATACAGGGGTCGACGAGCAGTACTTC. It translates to CASSNTGVDEQYF.

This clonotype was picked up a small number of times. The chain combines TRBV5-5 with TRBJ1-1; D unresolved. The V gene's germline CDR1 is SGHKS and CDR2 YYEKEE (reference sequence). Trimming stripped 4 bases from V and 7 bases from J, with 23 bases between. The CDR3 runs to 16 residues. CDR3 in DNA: TGTGCCAGCAGCCTGGAGGACGGAGCCCCCTCCGATGAAGCTTTCTTT. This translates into CASSLEDGAPSDEAFF.

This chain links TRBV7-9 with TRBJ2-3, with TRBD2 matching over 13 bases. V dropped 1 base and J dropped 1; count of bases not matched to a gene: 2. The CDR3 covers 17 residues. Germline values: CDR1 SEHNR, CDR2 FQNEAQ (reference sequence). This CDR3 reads CASSLGGLAGRTDTQYF. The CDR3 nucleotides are TGTGCCAGCAGCTTAGGGGGACTAGCGGGACGCACAGATACGCAGTATTTT. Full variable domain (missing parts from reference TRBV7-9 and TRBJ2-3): DTGVSQNPRHKITKRGQNVTFRCDPISEHNRLYWYRQTLGQGPEFLTYFQNEAQLEKSRLLSDRFSAERPKGSFSTLEIQRTEQGDSAMYLCASSLGGLAGRTDTQYFGPGTRLTVL.

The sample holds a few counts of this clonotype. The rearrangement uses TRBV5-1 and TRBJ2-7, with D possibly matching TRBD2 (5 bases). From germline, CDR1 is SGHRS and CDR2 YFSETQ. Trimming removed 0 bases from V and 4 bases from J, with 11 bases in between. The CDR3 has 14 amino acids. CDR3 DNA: TGCGCCAGCAGCTTGGGACCGGGGAAATACGAGCAGTACTTC. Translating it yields CASSLGPGKYEQYF.

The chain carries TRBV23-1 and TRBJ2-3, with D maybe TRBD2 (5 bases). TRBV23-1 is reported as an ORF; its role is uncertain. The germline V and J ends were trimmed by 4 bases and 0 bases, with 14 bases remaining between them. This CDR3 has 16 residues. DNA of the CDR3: TGCGCCAGCAGTCGCACGGGATCCCCTAGCACAGATACGCAGTATTTT. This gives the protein CASSRTGSPSTDTQYF.